These 18 T cell receptor beta chains came from one sample sequenced in a study of blood T cell repertoires in COVID-19. Some clones are missing from TCRdb's copy, which holds only in-frame ones; the method was immunoSEQ multiplex PCR. The top ten hold 5.2% of the sample, which has roughly 150,000 clones, over 80% seen once. The specimen was PBMCs or T cells enriched from blood (not recorded which). The receptors derive from a man in his 70s who had been exposed to COVID-19.

This sequence joins TRBV19 and TRBJ1-4; TRBD1 matches at 9 bases. This CDR3 is 16 amino acids long. The ends lost 7 bases at V and 8 bases at J; junction bases unmatched: 14. Germline V CDR1 and CDR2: LNHDA, SQIVND (reference sequence). This chain's CDR3 is CASTPGQGLLREKLFF. The CDR3 DNA sequence: TGTGCCAGTACCCCGGGACAGGGTTTATTAAGGGAAAAACTGTTTTTT.

The chain employs TRBV6-2 or TRBV6-3 and TRBJ2-5, with D maybe TRBD1 (6 bases). Deletions cut 4 bases from V and 5 bases from J, with 8 bases between. The CDR3 has 12 amino acids. Germline assignment: CDR1 MNHEY and CDR2 SVGEGT. DNA for the CDR3: TGTGCCAGCAGTTCAGGGGTCGAGACCCAGTACTTC. It codes for CASSSGVETQYF.

The genes are TRBV5-1 and TRBJ2-2; tentatively, D is TRBD2 (6 bases). The germline V gene encodes CDR1 SGHRS and CDR2 YFSETQ. CDR3 length: 13 amino acids. V was trimmed by 4 bases and J by 7 bases, leaving 11 bases between them. CDR3 coding DNA: TGCGCCAGCAGCCCCCAGGGAGGCGGGGAGCTGTTTTTT. As protein: CASSPQGGGELFF.

This rearrangement joins TRBV28 to TRBJ1-2; D is undetermined. The CDR3 runs 15 residues. In germline, CDR1 is MDHEN, CDR2 SYDVKM. V shed 6 bases and J shed 4 bases, with 18 bases lying between them. In DNA form, the CDR3 reads TGTGCCAGCAGAAATCCGGGGTCTCCGAGCTATGGCTACACCTTC. Its protein is CASRNPGSPSYGYTF.

The chain uses TRBV5-4 and TRBJ2-1; TRBD2 aligns across 14 bases. Germline lookup yields CDR1 SGHNT and CDR2 YYREEE (reference sequence). The CDR3 consists of 15 residues. V lost 3 bases and J lost 9; bases outside the gene matches: 5. The CDR3 here is CASSSTSGGAGEQFF. For the CDR3, the DNA is TGTGCCAGCAGCTCGACTAGCGGGGGGGCGGGTGAGCAGTTCTTC.

V is TRBV6-5 and J is TRBJ1-2, with 10 bases aligning to TRBD1. Germline V gene sequence: CDR1 MNHEY, CDR2 SVGAGI. The length of the CDR3 is 13 residues. Trimming removed 5 bases from V and 6 bases from J; junction bases left unmatched: 3. CDR3 DNA sequence: TGTGCCAGCAGTCCGGACAGGGGGAATGGCTACACCTTC. This translates into CASSPDRGNGYTF.

The chain has TRBV3-1 (or the pseudogene TRBV3-2) and TRBJ2-4; possible D gene TRBD1, 6 bases. The CDR3 has 13 residues. Germline V gene lookup returns CDR1 LGHDT and CDR2 YNNKEL (reference sequence). V was clipped by 4 bases and J by 12 bases, with 16 bases between them. The CDR3 sequence is CASSPNTGSAQYF. The CDR3, as DNA: TGTGCCAGCAGCCCAAACACAGGGTCCGCTCAGTACTTC.

This rearrangement joins TRBV6-2 or TRBV6-3 to TRBJ2-2, with TRBD1 matching 7 bases. The germline V gene has CDR1 MNHEY and CDR2 SVGEGT. V was pared by 6 bases and J by 7 bases, with 14 bases of the junction left unmatched. The CDR3 is 16 residues long. CDR3 protein: CASSLLTGVAIGELFF. CDR3 DNA sequence: TGTGCCAGCAGCCTTCTTACAGGGGTCGCCATCGGGGAGCTGTTTTTT.

The gene calls are TRBV6-5 and TRBJ1-5, with 8 bases identical to TRBD1. Germline loops: CDR1 MNHEY, CDR2 SVGAGI. The CDR3 totals 13 residues. The trim removed 5 bases at V and 7 bases at J, leaving 4 bases unmatched. CDR3 amino acids: CASSRQGNQPQHF. Here the CDR3 DNA reads TGTGCCAGCAGTCGACAGGGGAACCAGCCCCAGCATTTT.

Of note for this clone: Other DNA sequences in the same sample also yield this CDR3. The chain employs TRBV6-5 and TRBJ1-6; D perhaps matches TRBD1 (5 bases). V was pared by 0 bases and J by 5 bases, with 8 bases between. CDR1 is MNHEY, CDR2 SVGAGI, per germline. The CDR3 runs 15 residues. CDR3 in amino acids: CASSYSRQNNSPLHF. For the CDR3, the DNA is TGTGCCAGCAGTTACTCGAGACAGAATAATTCACCCCTCCACTTT.

A few counts support this clone. This rearrangement joins TRBV14 to TRBJ2-7; 8 nucleotides agree with TRBD1. In germline, CDR1 is SGHDN, CDR2 FVKESK. With 2 bases clipped from V and 6 bases from J, the junction kept 9 bases outside the gene matches. The CDR3 is 15 amino acids. CDR3: CASSQLSDRGSEQYF. CDR3 in DNA: TGTGCCAGCAGCCAACTGTCCGACAGGGGTTCCGAGCAGTACTTC.

This clone was recorded once. The rearrangement joins TRBV5-1 to TRBJ1-3, with 7 bases matching TRBD1. Germline loops: CDR1 SGHRS, CDR2 YFSETQ. V shed 0 bases and J 0 bases; nucleotides not matched to a gene: 9. CDR3 length equals 18 residues. Written as DNA, the CDR3 is TGCGCCAGCAGCTTGGATGGGACAGCCATATACTCTGGAAACACCATATATTTT. Translated, it gives CASSLDGTAIYSGNTIYF.

The chain joins TRBV7-6 to TRBJ2-7, with D tentatively TRBD2 (6 bases). Germline V gives CDR1 SGHVS, CDR2 FNYEAQ. Trimming cost V 3 bases and J 3 bases, with 12 bases left between them. This CDR3 spans 14 amino acids. CDR3 DNA sequence: TGTGCCAGCAGCTTTGCCGGGGGTTACTACGAGCAGTACTTC. Amino acid sequence: CASSFAGGYYEQYF.

The chain employs TRBV28 and TRBJ2-2; 7 nucleotides match TRBD2. V trimming: 1 base; J trimming: 1 base; junction bases outside the gene matches: 3. Germline V gene lookup returns CDR1 MDHEN and CDR2 SYDVKM. CDR3 length: 16 residues. The CDR3 spells CASSLLTSVNTGELFF. The CDR3 DNA sequence: TGTGCCAGCAGTTTATTAACTAGCGTGAACACCGGGGAGCTGTTTTTT.

The genes are TRBV2 and TRBJ1-1; TRBD1 might be the D (6 bases). The germline V gene encodes CDR1 SNHLY and CDR2 FYNNEI. Trimming removed 5 bases at V and 0 bases at J, with 13 bases between. The CDR3 totals 15 residues. This chain's CDR3 is CASSPPGTLNTEAFF. CDR3 DNA: TGTGCCAGCAGTCCTCCCGGGACATTGAACACTGAAGCTTTCTTT.

The rearrangement joins TRBV18 to TRBJ2-5; TRBD2 might be the D (5 bases). The CDR3 length is 14 residues. Trimming cost V 3 bases and J 1 base, with 9 bases left between them. From germline, CDR1 is KGHSH and CDR2 LQKENI. The CDR3 region is CASSPPGLQETQYF. The CDR3, as DNA: TGTGCCAGCTCACCCCCCGGACTCCAAGAGACCCAGTACTTC.

A few counts support this clone. This CDR3 is CATSDASGSSYNEQFF. The CDR3 DNA reads TGTGCCACCAGTGACGCTAGCGGAAGCTCCTACAATGAGCAGTTCTTC. The chain couples TRBV24-1 to TRBJ2-1; TRBD2 matches at 7 bases. Germline loops: CDR1 KGHDR, CDR2 SFDVKD. V dropped 4 bases and J dropped 0; count of bases not matched to a gene: 5. There are 16 residues in the CDR3.

The chain links TRBV7-2 to TRBJ1-2, with D perhaps TRBD1 (6 bases). Germline CDR1 SGHTA, CDR2 FQGNSA. The V end lost 2 bases, the J end lost 6 bases, and 16 bases lay between the germline ends. This CDR3 has 15 residues. CDR3 in DNA: TGTGCCAGCAGCTTAAATACTTGGGGGCAGAATGGCTACACCTTC. Residues: CASSLNTWGQNGYTF.